This T cell receptor beta chain stems from a study of cytomegalovirus exposure and HLA in healthy donors (dated by TCRdb to about 2017). About the full investigation: According to an earlier analysis of several hundred of the donors, about 179 million T cells yielded roughly 110 million unique TCR beta sequences and more than 250 Gb of sequence data. An early release covering 550 to 700 HLA-typed donors comprised approximately 300 gigabases of sequencing data and approximately 85 million unique TCR sequences. The genetic ancestry cluster associated with self-reported Caucasian donors included around 76% of the 398 genotyped donors. The study was designed to test whether signatures of past pathogen exposure could be identified by cataloging public T cell receptors. The study used immunosequencing to profile the T cell repertoires of hundreds of subjects and linked those repertoires to cytomegalovirus serostatus. Along with the approximately 700-subject first cohort, a separate validation cohort of over a hundred different subjects was used. The study combined high-throughput TCR immunosequencing, statistical association of individual TCRs with disease status, and machine learning to predict cytomegalovirus infection status. A later analysis re-examined previously published TCR beta repertoires from about 700 donors and added high-resolution HLA genotyping to investigate patterns of TCR occurrence. In the later analysis, no new phenotypic data were used to find candidate immune exposures; instead, reliance was placed on TCR beta sequences and their occurrence across donors. An earlier analysis of roughly 600 of the donors used high-throughput TCR beta sequencing to judge whether each TCR beta V gene segment behaved as functional or pseudogenic. Donor age, sex, ethnicity and CMV serostatus were collected together with the repertoire data. A later genetic analysis took genome-wide SNP genotypes for about 55% of the roughly 700 donors and used that subset as a discovery cohort. Every discovery cohort repertoire had been produced on one sequencing platform. HLA typing included class I and class II loci at four-digit resolution. The number of typed donors differed by locus: roughly 620-630 for A, B, C, DRB1 and DQB1; 500 to 550 for DQA1; some 590 for DPA1; and about 470 for DPB1. About five DR-DQ haplotypes were treated as single units for association and clustering because of strong linkage in the cohort. Among around 400 genotyped donors of the cohort, an average of around 220,000 unique TCR beta nucleotide sequences was sequenced per donor, of which about 18% were non-productive. General conclusions and limits of the study: Compared with the approximately 670-donor mean, donors in an Asian-associated ancestry cluster had fewer N-insertions in productive TCRs, according to a later genetic analysis. In this cohort, only TCR beta chains were sequenced, and detectable features were limited by the absence of alpha or paired-chain data. A total of 150 or so TCR beta chains were listed by the study as associated with cytomegalovirus. In a later analysis, HLA-associated TCR beta chains were found to be more clonally expanded and to have lower generation probabilities than equally common non-associated chains. Some IMGT-functional V segments, including TRBV6-2 and TRBV6-3, could not be told apart with the 87-base-pair reads, so those segments were excluded. A later analysis reported that several top co-occurrence clusters appeared linked to parvovirus B19, influenza, CMV and Epstein-Barr virus. Across donors, most TCR sequences were observed very rarely, whereas some public TCRs were present in many individuals. The authors suggested that the approach could potentially be generalized to other disease states and immunological phenotypes. In a later analysis, TCR association rates were found to vary across HLA loci, with the most associated TCRs seen for DRB1 alleles and the fewest for HLA-C alleles. In vitro tests confirmed that three of the cytomegalovirus-associated TCR beta chains recognize cytomegalovirus antigens. A later analysis found that most CMV-associated TCR beta chains appeared HLA-restricted, with HLA associations seemingly driven largely by CMV exposure. Because counts were too low, some 16 rarely observed V segments, including chromosome 9 orphons, were excluded from the earlier analysis of several hundred of the donors. When HLA alleles, especially DR and DQ, strongly co-occurred, TCR associations were difficult to assign to individual alleles. In a later analysis, 16,951 TCR beta sequences were associated with specific HLA alleles at a false discovery rate of 0.05. An association between a missense DCLRE1C variant and V-gene and J-gene trimming of TCR beta chains was found in a later genetic analysis and replicated in an independent cohort. The classifier was reported to diagnose cytomegalovirus status with high specificity and sensitivity in both the original and validation cohorts. The presence/absence analyses assumed that sequencing depth was roughly uniform across donors, and that assumption may not be true. In an earlier analysis of approximately 600 of the donors, most TCR beta V segments were observed in productive rearrangements about 87% or about 30% of the time, broadly matching IMGT annotations. The only immune exposure information available for the cohort was CMV serostatus. Linkage disequilibrium might explain the correlated functional status among segregating V segments, but an unknown experimental factor could not be ruled out. A further reported finding was that TCR beta sequences accurately predicted the HLA-A and HLA-B alleles for most subjects in the first cohort. A cluster of highly shared sequence variants was judged likely to represent a technical artifact of the sequencing pipeline. Because some donors lacked HLA typing at each locus, the association tests relied only on the typed subset.

On this clone: Its antigen target is currently unknown. No much larger clonotype is one base removed from it; base qualities were not supplied.

Library generation was performed with the immunoSEQ multiplex PCR assay. For the multiplex PCR, a mixture combining 60 forward primers for TCR Vbeta segments and 13 reverse primers for TCR Jbeta segments was used. The CDR3 region of rearranged TCR beta genes was amplified from genomic DNA by a multiplex PCR assay. Amplified TCR beta libraries were sequenced as 87-base-pair reads on the Illumina HiSeq System. The original pipeline was this. A later analysis counted about 82 million unique TCR beta chains across the 550 to 750 repertoires, and roughly 10 million of these chains were shared by at least two donors. Raw reads were error-corrected and collapsed into unique sequences by a nearest-neighbor algorithm in which closely related sequences were merged to remove PCR and sequencing errors. Alignment of CDR3 sequences to IMGT reference sequences was used to assign V, D and J gene segments. For a sequence to be retained, a match of at least six nucleotides was required to both a V gene segment and a J gene segment. A rearrangement counted as productive if the CDR3 had no stop codons and remained in frame with V and J, and every other rearrangement counted as non-productive. CDR3 was defined according to IMGT convention as the region running from the second conserved V-encoded cysteine to the conserved J-encoded phenylalanine. The earlier analysis of about 570 of the donors excluded any sequence lacking an unambiguous match to a single V gene segment. An earlier analysis of a few hundred of the donors called V segments functional above 56.7% productive rearrangements and segregating when the between-donor standard deviation exceeded 5%. To diagnose cytomegalovirus status from the catalog of TCR beta chain sequences, a statistical classification framework was built. In a later analysis, TCR nucleotide sequences were compared against IMGT/GENE-DB human TR gene sequences so that V and J genes could be assigned. A later analysis assigned CDR3 sequences and most-parsimonious VDJ recombination scenarios with the TCRdist pipeline. A later analysis defined each TCR beta chain by its CDR3 amino acid sequence plus V-gene family, and excluded reads lacking a unique V-gene family. To address suspected cross-contamination and a sequencing artifact, a later analysis removed a few hundred highly shared, low-generation-probability nucleotide sequences. In a later analysis, a clonal expansion index was calculated for each public chain from normalized within-repertoire ranks of inferred template counts. Generation probabilities in a later analysis came from a VDJ recombination model fitted to out-of-frame rearrangements, and those results were checked against IGoR. A later analysis scored TCR-TCR, TCR-HLA and TCR-CMV co-occurrence with hypergeometric tests, applying a repertoire-size bias correction to TCR pairs. False discovery rates were estimated in a later analysis by permuting HLA or CMV assignments 20 times. A later analysis grouped co-occurring TCRs with DBSCAN, adding TCRdist sequence similarity when clustering within HLA-allele-positive subsets. Repertoires with fewer than 30,000 or more than 120,000 public chains, plus five repertoires with anomalous nucleotide sharing, were excluded from co-occurrence clustering. TCRdb stores this immuneACCESS table with in-frame sequences only. Part of the clones is absent; in the studies checked, under half of the shortfall reflects unresolved V genes, and no reason is known for the rest. From that table come the V and J calls and clone size; the DNA was used to work out D and trimming. The sample records 150,000 to 200,000 clones, 60% to 80% of which are singletons. Clones ranked in the top ten supply 0.98% of the sample.

In total, approximately 700 healthy bone marrow donors made up the cohort. At the time of sampling, all cohort members were nominally healthy, though unrecorded immune exposures were likely present. The donor was CMV seropositive and was included in the group of approximately 300 seropositive cohort members. A peripheral blood sample was collected from each donor, and TCR beta sequencing was performed on peripheral blood mononuclear cells. Genomic DNA was extracted from the blood cell samples with the Qiagen DNeasy Blood Extraction Kit. CDR1 and CDR2 (SGDLS, YYNGEE) derive from the germline V gene. Cut back by 6 bases and 7 bases, the V and J ends lie 19 bases apart. The CDR3 goes from the cysteine to the phenylalanine over 14 residues. The kept DNA is CDR3 alone, 42 bases in frame from the first base.

Sequencing was performed on PBMCs. The rearrangement joined TRBV9 to TRBJ1-2; no D gene is confidently identified. The sequence was collected from a woman in her forties or fifties in good health and CMV-seropositive. Here the CDR3 is given as CASTYSGSPGGYTF. Read as DNA, the sequence is TGTGCCAGCACTTACTCCGGGTCCCCCGGTGGCTACACCTTC.